These 28 T cell receptor beta chains originate from one sample sequenced in a study of OX40 agonist ivuxolimab in advanced cancers. TCRdb's copy holds only in-frame clones and misses some; the assay was immunoSEQ multiplex PCR. Found here are about 69,000 clones, approximately 80% of them singletons; the top ten hold approximately 2.5%. The specimen was CD4+ or CD8+ T cells sorted from blood, collected in a trial of the OX40 agonist ivuxolimab. The receptor source for this set is an adult with an advanced solid tumor such as melanoma, head and neck, liver or kidney cancer.

The gene calls are TRBV28 and TRBJ2-5; a possible D gene is TRBD2 (7 bases). The tail of the sequence fits TRBJ2-7 better, so the J call may be wrong. This CDR3 has 14 amino acids. The germline V gene encodes CDR1 MDHEN and CDR2 SYDVKM. The CDR3 bases are TGTGCCAGCAGTTCCGGACTAGGGGGCTACGAGCAGTACTTC. Translation gives CASSSGLGGYEQYF.

V is TRBV7-2 and J is TRBJ2-3; tentatively, D is TRBD1 or TRBD2 (6 bases each). CDR1 SGHTA and CDR2 FQGNSA come from the germline V gene. The V end was cut by 5 bases, the J end by 4 bases, with 10 bases between. The CDR3 is made up of 13 amino acids. The CDR3 loop reads CASSGGPADTQYF. The CDR3, as DNA: TGTGCCAGCAGCGGGGGGCCGGCAGATACGCAGTATTTT.

The genes are TRBV6-1 and TRBJ2-2, with D perhaps matching TRBD1 (6 bases). CDR3 length equals 15 residues. V was cut by 4 bases and J by 7 bases, with 16 bases left in between. Per the germline V gene, CDR1 is MNHNS and CDR2 is SASEGT. CDR3 in amino acids: CASSAGQRGLGELFF. In nucleotides, the CDR3 is TGTGCCAGCAGTGCCGGACAGAGGGGCCTCGGGGAGCTGTTTTTT.

The chain links TRBV7-6 to TRBJ2-5; possible D gene TRBD2, 5 bases. CDR3 length: 11 residues. Germline assignment: CDR1 SGHVS and CDR2 FNYEAQ. Trimming left V 8 bases short and J 5 bases short, with 9 bases between. DNA for the CDR3: TGTGCCAGCGGGCCGGGGGAGACCCAGTACTTC. Residues: CASGPGETQYF.

This chain joins TRBV15 and TRBJ2-3; possibly TRBD1 or TRBD2 for D (5 bases each). V was clipped by 5 bases and J by 0 bases, with 12 bases between them. CDR1 is LNHNV, CDR2 YYDKDF, per germline (reference sequence). CDR3 length: 15 amino acids. The DNA of the CDR3 is TGTGCCACCAGCCGAAGCAGGGAGAGCACAGATACGCAGTATTTT. Residues: CATSRSRESTDTQYF.

V usage is TRBV5-6 and J usage is TRBJ2-3; D gene unclear. The germline V gene encodes CDR1 SGHDT and CDR2 YYEEEE. This CDR3 is built from 13 residues. V lost 3 bases and J 2 bases, leaving 7 bases between the germline ends. CDR3 DNA: TGTGCCAGCAGCTCGTCCAACACAGATACGCAGTATTTT. Its translation is CASSSSNTDTQYF.

The chain is built from TRBV7-9 and TRBJ1-2; no reliable D call. This CDR3 is built from 12 residues. Trimming removed 8 bases from V and 3 bases from J, with 10 bases in between. Germline V gene sequence: CDR1 SEHNR, CDR2 FQNEAQ (reference sequence). The CDR3 nucleotides read TGTGCCAGCCAAAACGCTGACTATGGCTACACCTTC. The encoded protein is CASQNADYGYTF.

The J gene is TRBJ2-6, the V gene TRBV5-1; D possibly matches TRBD1 or TRBD2 (5 bases each). With 0 bases removed from V and 4 bases from J, the gap between germline ends came to 11 bases. This CDR3 has 16 amino acids. Germline-derived CDR1 and CDR2 are SGHRS and YFSETQ. CDR3 in DNA: TGCGCCAGCAGCTTGGGAGGGGTTTCCGGGGCCAACGTCCTGACTTTC. Protein product: CASSLGGVSGANVLTF.

This chain uses TRBV5-6 with TRBJ2-1; a possible D gene is TRBD2 (5 bases). CDR1 is SGHDT, CDR2 YYEEEE, per germline. V shed 0 bases and J shed 1 base, with 8 bases lying between them. The CDR3 contains 15 residues. The CDR3 coding sequence is TGTGCCAGCAGCTTGGGAGGGCAGTCCTACAATGAGCAGTTCTTC. Its translation is CASSLGGQSYNEQFF.

The chain is built from TRBV5-6 and TRBJ1-3; the D gene is possibly TRBD1 (6 bases). The CDR3 has 14 residues. Trimming took 2 bases from V and 1 from J, leaving 7 bases between them. Germline CDR1 is SGHDT and CDR2 is YYEEEE. CDR3 sequence reads: CASSFQGSGNTIYF. The CDR3 nucleotides read TGTGCCAGCAGCTTCCAGGGGTCTGGAAACACCATATATTTT.

With regard to this clone: The sample contains more than one DNA sequence encoding this CDR3. The V and J genes are TRBV5-5 and TRBJ2-1, with 9 bases lining up with TRBD2. CDR1 SGHKS and CDR2 YYEKEE come from the germline V gene (reference sequence). With V trimmed by 4 bases and J by 5 bases, 7 bases remained unmatched. The CDR3 totals 15 residues. The CDR3 DNA sequence: TGTGCCAGCAGCCCTACTAGCGGGTCTCACAATGAGCAGTTCTTC. Amino acid sequence: CASSPTSGSHNEQFF.

This clone appeared a few times. The chain recombines TRBV2 with TRBJ1-5; D is possibly TRBD1 (6 bases). V was cut by 6 bases and J by 0 bases, with 15 bases left in between. Germline V gene lookup returns CDR1 SNHLY and CDR2 FYNNEI. The CDR3 consists of 16 residues. The CDR3 nucleotides are TGTGCCAGCAGGGGACAAATCTCGTATAGCAATCAGCCCCAGCATTTT. Translated: CASRGQISYSNQPQHF. The full variable domain, rest sourced from reference TRBV2 and TRBJ1-5, is EPEVTQTPSHQVTQMGQEVILRCVPISNHLYFYWYRQILGQKVEFLVSFYNNEISEKSEIFDDQFSVERPDGSNFTLKIRSTKLEDSAMYFCASRGQISYSNQPQHFGDGTRLSIL.

For this clone: Distinct nucleotide sequences in the sample also encode this CDR3. The chain links TRBV5-1 to TRBJ2-5; D might be TRBD2 (5 bases). The V and J ends lost 1 base and 1 base respectively, with 11 bases between them. Germline loops: CDR1 SGHRS, CDR2 YFSETQ. CDR3 length: 15 residues. CDR3 coding DNA: TGCGCCAGCAGCTTGTCTAGCCCCAGCCAAGAGACCCAGTACTTC. It translates to CASSLSSPSQETQYF.

This chain connects TRBV6-1 to TRBJ1-2, with a possible D match to TRBD1 (5 bases). Deletions cut 2 bases from V and 8 bases from J, with 12 bases between. Germline lookup yields CDR1 MNHNS and CDR2 SASEGT. This CDR3 comprises 13 residues. CDR3 residues: CASSETGPWGYTF. CDR3 in DNA: TGTGCCAGCAGTGAAACGGGGCCATGGGGCTACACCTTC.

This clone was seen a handful of times. The chain links TRBV18 to TRBJ2-1; D gene ambiguous. The germline gives CDR1 KGHSH, CDR2 LQKENI. Trimming pared 3 bases from V and 0 bases from J, leaving 9 bases between. The CDR3 length is 15 residues. CDR3 protein: CASSPDMSSYNEQFF. DNA of the CDR3: TGTGCCAGCTCACCCGACATGAGCTCCTACAATGAGCAGTTCTTC.

The chain recombines TRBV21-1 with TRBJ1-2. TRBV21-1 is shown as a pseudogene. The CDR3 is 14 residues long. CDR3 sequence reads: CASSNCRGRGGYTF. In nucleotides, the CDR3 is TGTGCCAGCAGCAATTGTCGGGGAAGGGGAGGCTACACCTTC.

The CDR3 DNA reads as TGTGCCAGCAGCTCGGACAGGGGGAACTATGGCTACACCTTC. Translating it yields CASSSDRGNYGYTF. This chain connects TRBV7-2 to TRBJ1-2; the match to TRBD1 covers 10 bases. The CDR3 covers 14 residues. V lost 4 bases and J lost 2; bases outside the gene matches: 1. From germline, CDR1 is SGHTA and CDR2 FQGNSA.

The CDR3 is CASSTTSGTTDTQYF. The CDR3 nucleotides read TGTGCCAGCAGCACTACTAGCGGGACCACAGATACGCAGTATTTT. This rearrangement joins TRBV9 to TRBJ2-3; 10 nucleotides match TRBD2. Germline CDR1 reads SGDLS; CDR2 reads YYNGEE. The CDR3 has 15 residues. Trimming removed 4 bases from V and 2 bases from J; junction bases left unmatched: 4.

The chain combines TRBV5-1 with TRBJ1-1; D unclear. The CDR3 contains 14 residues. The ends were cut back, 0 bases at V and 4 bases at J, with 10 bases in the middle. CDR1 and CDR2 from the germline V gene are SGHRS and YFSETQ. CDR3 amino acids: CASSLVDMFTEAFF. CDR3 in DNA: TGCGCCAGCAGCTTGGTAGATATGTTCACTGAAGCTTTCTTT.

The V and J genes are TRBV18 and TRBJ1-4; D not certain. With 8 bases removed from V and 0 bases from J, the gap between germline ends came to 16 bases. The CDR3 is 16 amino acids. Looked up from germline, CDR1 is KGHSH and CDR2 is LQKENI. The CDR3 sequence: CASPSPFTATNEKLFF. CDR3 coding DNA: TGTGCCAGCCCTTCCCCCTTCACTGCAACTAATGAAAAACTGTTTTTT.

The chain uses TRBV7-2 and TRBJ1-2; D is undetermined. Germline V gene sequence: CDR1 SGHTA, CDR2 FQGNSA. V lost 3 bases and J lost 8, with 16 bases in between. The CDR3 sequence is 14 residues long. The CDR3 loop reads CASSFGAGEGGYTF. The CDR3 DNA follows: TGTGCCAGCAGCTTTGGTGCTGGGGAAGGGGGCTACACCTTC.

This chain connects TRBV25-1 to TRBJ2-7; 9 positions agree with TRBD1. The germline V gene encodes CDR1 MGHDK and CDR2 SYGVNS. The CDR3 is made up of 14 amino acids. V shed 4 bases, J shed 6 bases, and the junction held 7 bases outside the gene matches. The CDR3 coding sequence is TGTGCCAGCAGTGGAGACAGGGGGGCTCTCGAGCAGTACTTC. This codes for CASSGDRGALEQYF.

The chain is built from TRBV18 and TRBJ2-7; a weak D match, TRBD1 (6 bases). V was shortened by 3 bases and J by 4 bases, with 25 bases between the two germline ends. The V gene's germline CDR1 is KGHSH and CDR2 LQKENI. This CDR3 contains 18 residues. The CDR3 region has the DNA TGTGCCAGCTCACCCAACTCGGGACACAGTAACCAGGGGTACGAGCAGTACTTC. It specifies CASSPNSGHSNQGYEQYF. Drawing the rest from reference TRBV18 and TRBJ2-7, the complete variable domain is NAGVMQNPRHLVRRRGQEARLRCSPMKGHSHVYWYRQLPEEGLKFMVYLQKENIIDESGMPKERFSAEFPKEGPSILRIQQVVRGDSAAYFCASSPNSGHSNQGYEQYFGPGTRLTVT.

The chain links TRBV4-1 to TRBJ2-1; TRBD2 matches 7 bases. CDR3 size: 14 residues. Germline lookup yields CDR1 MGHRA and CDR2 YSYEKL. With V trimmed by 1 base and J by 6 bases, 3 bases remained unmatched. The CDR3 protein is CASSQGLAPNEQFF. The CDR3, as DNA: TGCGCCAGCAGCCAAGGACTAGCACCCAATGAGCAGTTCTTC.

This rearrangement joins TRBV18 to TRBJ2-7; tentatively, D is TRBD2 (6 bases). The CDR3 consists of 16 residues. The V gene's germline CDR1 is KGHSH and CDR2 LQKENI. V was clipped by 1 base and J by 0 bases, with 13 bases between them. In nucleotides, the CDR3 is TGTGCCAGCTCACCACAGGGAGGTCGAAGCTCCTACGAGCAGTACTTC. Translation: CASSPQGGRSSYEQYF.

The rearrangement uses TRBV6-5 and TRBJ1-3; maybe TRBD1 (5 bases). Germline CDR1 and CDR2: MNHEY and SVGAGI. Trimming took off 2 bases at V and 6 bases at J, with 11 bases between the two ends. CDR3 size: 14 residues. The CDR3 nucleotides are TGTGCCAGCAGTTACGGGGGATATGAAAACACCATATATTTT. Protein product: CASSYGGYENTIYF.

This chain uses TRBV19 with TRBJ2-5; D remains ambiguous. V was cut by 4 bases and J by 3 bases, with 9 bases left in between. CDR1 and CDR2 (germline): LNHDA, SQIVND (reference sequence). The CDR3 spans 13 residues. The chain's CDR3 is CASSTRAEETQYF. DNA for the CDR3: TGTGCCAGTAGTACCCGAGCCGAAGAGACCCAGTACTTC.

The genes are TRBV6-5 and TRBJ2-2, with a weak D call TRBD2 (5 bases). The CDR3 totals 15 residues. V was clipped by 0 bases and J by 7 bases, with 12 bases between them. The germline CDR1 and CDR2 sequences are MNHEY and SVGAGI. CDR3 region: CASSYSGKIFGELFF. CDR3 in DNA: TGTGCCAGCAGTTACTCCGGGAAAATCTTCGGGGAGCTGTTTTTT.